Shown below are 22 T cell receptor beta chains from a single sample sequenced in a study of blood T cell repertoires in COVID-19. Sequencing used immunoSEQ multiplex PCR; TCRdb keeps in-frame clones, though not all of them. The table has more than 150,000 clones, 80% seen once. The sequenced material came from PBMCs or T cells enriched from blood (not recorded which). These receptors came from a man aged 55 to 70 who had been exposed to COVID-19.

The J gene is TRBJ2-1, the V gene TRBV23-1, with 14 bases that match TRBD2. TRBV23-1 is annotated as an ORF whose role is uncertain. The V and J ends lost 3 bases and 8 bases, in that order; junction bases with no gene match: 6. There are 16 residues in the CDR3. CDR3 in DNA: TGCGCCAGCAGTCAGCCGACTAGCGGGAGGGCGGATGAGCAGTTCTTC. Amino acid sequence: CASSQPTSGRADEQFF.

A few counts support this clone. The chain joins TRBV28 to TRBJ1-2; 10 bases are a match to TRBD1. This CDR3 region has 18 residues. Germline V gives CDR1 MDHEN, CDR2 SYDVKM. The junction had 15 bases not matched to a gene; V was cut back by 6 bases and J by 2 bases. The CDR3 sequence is CASRYLGWGTGENYGYTF. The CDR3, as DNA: TGTGCCAGCAGGTACCTCGGATGGGGGACAGGGGAGAACTATGGCTACACCTTC.

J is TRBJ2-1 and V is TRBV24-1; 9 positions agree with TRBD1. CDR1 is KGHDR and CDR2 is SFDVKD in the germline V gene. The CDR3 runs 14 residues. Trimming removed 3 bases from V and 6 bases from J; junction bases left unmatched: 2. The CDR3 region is CATSDGQGFNEQFF. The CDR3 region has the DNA TGTGCCACCAGTGATGGACAGGGGTTCAATGAGCAGTTCTTC.

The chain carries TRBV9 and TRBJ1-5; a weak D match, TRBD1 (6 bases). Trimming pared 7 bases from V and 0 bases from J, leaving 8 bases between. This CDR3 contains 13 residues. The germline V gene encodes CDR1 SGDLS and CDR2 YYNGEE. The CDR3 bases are TGTGCCAGCGACAGGCATAGCAATCAGCCCCAGCATTTT. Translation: CASDRHSNQPQHF.

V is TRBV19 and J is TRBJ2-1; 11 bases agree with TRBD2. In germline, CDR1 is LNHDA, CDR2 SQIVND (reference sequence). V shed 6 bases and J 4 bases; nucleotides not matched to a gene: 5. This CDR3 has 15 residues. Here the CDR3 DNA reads TGTGCCAGTAGCTTAGCGGGAGGGCTTTACAATGAGCAGTTCTTC. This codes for CASSLAGGLYNEQFF.

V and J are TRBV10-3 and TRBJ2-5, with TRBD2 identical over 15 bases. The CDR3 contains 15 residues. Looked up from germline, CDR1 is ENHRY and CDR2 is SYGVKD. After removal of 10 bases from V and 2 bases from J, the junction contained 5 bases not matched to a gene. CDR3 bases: TGTGCCACACAAGGACTAGCGGGAGGGCAAGAGACCCAGTACTTC. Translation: CATQGLAGGQETQYF.

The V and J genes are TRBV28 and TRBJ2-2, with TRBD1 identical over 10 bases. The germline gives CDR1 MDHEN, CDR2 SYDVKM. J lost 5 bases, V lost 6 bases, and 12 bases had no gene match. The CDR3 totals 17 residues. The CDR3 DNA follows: TGTGCCAGCAGGGGCCACGGGACAGGGGCGGGGACCGGGGAGCTGTTTTTT. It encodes CASRGHGTGAGTGELFF.

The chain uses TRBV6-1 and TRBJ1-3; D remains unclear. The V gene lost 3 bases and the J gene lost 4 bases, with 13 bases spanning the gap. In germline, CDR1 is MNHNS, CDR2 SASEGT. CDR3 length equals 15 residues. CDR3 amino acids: CASSDGRVSGNTIYF. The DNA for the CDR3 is TGTGCCAGCAGTGATGGTCGGGTTTCGGGAAACACCATATATTTT.

CDR3 sequence: CAWDGLNVGGELFF. The CDR3 DNA sequence: TGTGCCTGGGATGGGCTAAACGTGGGCGGGGAGCTGTTTTTT. This chain joins TRBV30 and TRBJ2-2; no reliable D call. The CDR3 extends over 14 amino acids. The germline V gene has CDR1 GTSNPN and CDR2 SVGIG (reference sequence). Trimming removed 5 bases at V and 7 bases at J, with 17 bases between.

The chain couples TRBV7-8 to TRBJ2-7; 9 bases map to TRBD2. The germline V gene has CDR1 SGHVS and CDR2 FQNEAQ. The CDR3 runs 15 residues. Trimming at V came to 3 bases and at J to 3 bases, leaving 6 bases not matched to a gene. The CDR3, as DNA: TGTGCCAGCAGCTTGACGACTAGCGGCTTCTACGAGCAGTACTTC. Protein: CASSLTTSGFYEQYF.

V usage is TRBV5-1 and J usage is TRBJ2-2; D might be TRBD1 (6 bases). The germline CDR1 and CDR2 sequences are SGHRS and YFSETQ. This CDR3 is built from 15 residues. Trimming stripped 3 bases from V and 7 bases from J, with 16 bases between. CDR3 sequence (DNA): TGCGCCAGCAGCTGGACAGCTCTGGAAATCGGGGAGCTGTTTTTT. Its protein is CASSWTALEIGELFF.

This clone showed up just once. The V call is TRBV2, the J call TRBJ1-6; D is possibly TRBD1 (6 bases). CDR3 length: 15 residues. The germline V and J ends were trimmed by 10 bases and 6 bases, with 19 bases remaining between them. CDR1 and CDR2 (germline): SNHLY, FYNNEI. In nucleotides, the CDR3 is TGTGCCATTCTTGGACGGGCAGGGGTTAATTCACCCCTCCACTTT. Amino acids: CAILGRAGVNSPLHF.

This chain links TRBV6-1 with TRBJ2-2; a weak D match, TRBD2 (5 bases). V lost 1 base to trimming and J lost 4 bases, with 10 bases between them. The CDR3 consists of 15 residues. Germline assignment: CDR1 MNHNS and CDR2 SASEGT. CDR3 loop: CASSEVALATGELFF. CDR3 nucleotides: TGTGCCAGCAGTGAAGTAGCGCTGGCCACCGGGGAGCTGTTTTTT.

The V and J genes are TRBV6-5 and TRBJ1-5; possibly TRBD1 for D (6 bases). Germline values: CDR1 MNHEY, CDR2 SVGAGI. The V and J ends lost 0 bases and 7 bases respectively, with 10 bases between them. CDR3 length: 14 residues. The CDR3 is CASSYSGGVQPQHF. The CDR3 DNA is TGTGCCAGCAGTTACTCAGGGGGAGTCCAGCCCCAGCATTTT.

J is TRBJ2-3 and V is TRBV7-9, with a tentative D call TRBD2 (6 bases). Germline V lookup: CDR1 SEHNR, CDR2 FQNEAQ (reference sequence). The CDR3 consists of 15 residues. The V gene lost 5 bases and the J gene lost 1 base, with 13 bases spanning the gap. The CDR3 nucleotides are TGTGCCAGCAGCCAACGGGCTAGCGGCACAGATACGCAGTATTTT. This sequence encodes CASSQRASGTDTQYF.

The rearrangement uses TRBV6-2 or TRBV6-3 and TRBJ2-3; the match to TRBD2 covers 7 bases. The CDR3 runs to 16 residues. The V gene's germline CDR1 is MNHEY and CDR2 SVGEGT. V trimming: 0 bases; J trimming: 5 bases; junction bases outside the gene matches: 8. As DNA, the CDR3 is TGTGCCAGCAGTTACTCGAGTAGCGGGTTTGAAGATACGCAGTATTTT. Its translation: CASSYSSSGFEDTQYF.

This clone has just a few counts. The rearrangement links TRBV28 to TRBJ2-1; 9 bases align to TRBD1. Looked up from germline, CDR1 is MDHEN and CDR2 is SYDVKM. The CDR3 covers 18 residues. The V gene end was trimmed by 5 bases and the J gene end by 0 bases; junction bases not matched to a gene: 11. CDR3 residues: CASSPGTGWGASYNEQFF. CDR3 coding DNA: TGTGCCAGCAGTCCCGGGACAGGGTGGGGGGCCTCCTACAATGAGCAGTTCTTC.

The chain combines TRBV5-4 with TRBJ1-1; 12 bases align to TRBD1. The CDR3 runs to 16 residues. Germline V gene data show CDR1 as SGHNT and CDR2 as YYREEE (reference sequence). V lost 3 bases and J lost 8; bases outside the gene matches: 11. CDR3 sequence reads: CASSWQPGQGAFEAFF. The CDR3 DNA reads TGTGCCAGCAGCTGGCAACCGGGACAGGGGGCTTTCGAAGCTTTCTTT.

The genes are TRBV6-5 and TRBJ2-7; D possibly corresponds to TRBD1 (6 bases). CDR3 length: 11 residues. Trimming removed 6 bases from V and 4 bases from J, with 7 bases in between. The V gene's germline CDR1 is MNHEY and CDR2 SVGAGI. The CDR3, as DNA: TGTGCCAGCAGCAGGGGTTACGAGCAGTACTTC. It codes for CASSRGYEQYF.

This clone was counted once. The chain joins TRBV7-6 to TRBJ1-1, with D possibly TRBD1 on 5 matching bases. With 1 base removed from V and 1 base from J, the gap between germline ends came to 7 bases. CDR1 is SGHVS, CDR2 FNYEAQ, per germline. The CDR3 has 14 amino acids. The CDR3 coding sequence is TGTGCCAGCAGCTTAGGTCAGGGGAACACTGAAGCTTTCTTT. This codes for CASSLGQGNTEAFF.

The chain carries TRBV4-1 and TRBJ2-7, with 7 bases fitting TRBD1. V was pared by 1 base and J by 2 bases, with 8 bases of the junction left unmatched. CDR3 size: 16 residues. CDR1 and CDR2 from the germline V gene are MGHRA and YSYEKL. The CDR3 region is CASSQGADRVTYEQYF. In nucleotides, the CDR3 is TGCGCCAGCAGCCAAGGGGCCGACAGGGTAACCTACGAGCAGTACTTC.

The CDR3 DNA follows: TGTGCCAGCAGCGAGACTAGCAGGACCCAAGAGACCCAGTACTTC. Translating it yields CASSETSRTQETQYF. The chain uses TRBV7-3 and TRBJ2-5; 7 nucleotides line up with TRBD2. This CDR3 comprises 15 residues. The germline CDR1 and CDR2 sequences are SGHTA and FQGTGA. With 5 bases clipped from V and 1 base from J, the junction kept 7 bases outside the gene matches.